This paragraph reports one T cell receptor beta chain. Antigen unknown. The CDR3 has 15 residues. The germline gives CDR1 MNHNS, CDR2 SASEGT. The V end lost 1 base, the J end lost 4 bases, and 13 bases lay between the germline ends. This sample was taken from a study of graft-versus-host responses after intestinal transplantation. Study-level background: Transplants were multivisceral, liver-intestinal, or isolated intestinal.

General study results and limits: GvH clonotypes were identified within recipient marrow, with a subset emerging first in ileum or blood.

Sequencing used immunoSEQ multiplex PCR; TCRdb keeps in-frame clones, though not all of them. The repertoire holds tens of thousands of clones, roughly 95% seen once, with roughly 0.21% in the top ten. The sequence was obtained from a human donor who was the organ donor for an intestinal transplant. Material: unstimulated CD8+ T cells sorted from spleen or lymph node cells, obtained before transplant. V is TRBV6-1 and J is TRBJ1-2, with D uncertain. In DNA form, the CDR3 reads TGTGCCAGCAGTGAAGGGTCGTTTGCGCCCTATGGCTACACCTTC. Translation gives CASSEGSFAPYGYTF.